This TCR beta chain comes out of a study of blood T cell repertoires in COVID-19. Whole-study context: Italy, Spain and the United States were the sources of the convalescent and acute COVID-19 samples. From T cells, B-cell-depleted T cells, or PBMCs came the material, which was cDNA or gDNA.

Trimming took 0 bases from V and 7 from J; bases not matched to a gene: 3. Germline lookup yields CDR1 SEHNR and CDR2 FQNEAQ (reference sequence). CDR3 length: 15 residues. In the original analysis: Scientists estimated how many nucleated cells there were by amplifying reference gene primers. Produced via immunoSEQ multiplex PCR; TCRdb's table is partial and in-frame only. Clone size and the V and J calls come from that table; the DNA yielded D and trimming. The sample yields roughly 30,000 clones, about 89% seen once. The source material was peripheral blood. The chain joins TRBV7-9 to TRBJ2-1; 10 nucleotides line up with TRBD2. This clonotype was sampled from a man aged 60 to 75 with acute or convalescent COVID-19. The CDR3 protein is CASSLASGRTNEQFF. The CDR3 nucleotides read TGTGCCAGCAGCTTAGCTAGCGGGAGGACAAATGAGCAGTTCTTC.